Shown below are 29 T cell receptor beta chains from a single sample sequenced in a study of vaccination effects on CD4 cells after COVID-19. The assay was immunoSEQ multiplex PCR, and TCRdb's table has in-frame clones only and misses some. This table holds roughly 20,000 clones, less than 85% found once. Using viral peptide pools, the ViraFEST assay grew out antigen-specific CD4+ T cells prior to sequencing. Subsequent to a culture period of less than twelve days, CD4+ T cells were isolated. Which antigens these TCRs recognize remains unknown. Sequenced here: CD4+ T cells from PBMCs cultured with HCoV-229E spike peptides, sampled before COVID-19 vaccination. All receptors derive from a human donor who received a COVID-19 vaccine.

The chain recombines TRBV4-1 with TRBJ2-3, with D hard to call. Germline V lookup: CDR1 MGHRA, CDR2 YSYEKL. The V and J ends lost 5 bases and 0 bases respectively, with 15 bases between them. The CDR3 length is 16 residues. CDR3 in amino acids: CASSFMTLSSTDTQYF. As DNA, the CDR3 is TGCGCCAGCAGCTTCATGACCCTCTCTAGCACAGATACGCAGTATTTT.

This chain joins TRBV5-1 and TRBJ2-1; TRBD2 agrees at 9 bases. The J segment lost 5 bases and the V segment lost 4 bases, leaving 4 bases of the junction unmatched. Germline V gene lookup returns CDR1 SGHRS and CDR2 YFSETQ. The CDR3 has 14 residues. CDR3 bases: TGCGCCAGCAGCCAAGGGACTAGCCACAATGAGCAGTTCTTC. Its translation is CASSQGTSHNEQFF.

This clone was seen only a few times. The chain combines TRBV13 with TRBJ2-2; 9 bases map to TRBD1. The CDR3 sequence is 16 residues long. Germline loops: CDR1 PRHDT, CDR2 FYEKMQ (reference sequence). Trimming removed 2 bases from V and 4 bases from J; junction bases left unmatched: 5. CDR3 region: CASSLTRDRVTGELFF. For the CDR3, the DNA is TGTGCCAGCAGCTTAACCCGGGACAGGGTCACCGGGGAGCTGTTTTTT.

In its sample, this clone was seen once. The chain joins TRBV3-1 (or the pseudogene TRBV3-2) to TRBJ2-1, with TRBD2 matching 8 bases. Germline values: CDR1 LGHDT, CDR2 YNNKEL (reference sequence). This CDR3 is 15 amino acids long. V lost 4 bases and J lost 8; bases outside the gene matches: 10. The CDR3 spells CASSLPGLVFHEQFF. CDR3 nucleotide sequence: TGTGCCAGCAGCCTCCCGGGACTAGTATTCCATGAGCAGTTCTTC.

The table lists this clone with a few counts. The rearrangement links TRBV5-1 to TRBJ2-2; D tentatively reads TRBD1 or TRBD2 (5 bases each). V lost 0 bases and J lost 7, with 19 bases in between. Germline CDR1 and CDR2: SGHRS and YFSETQ. The CDR3 extends over 17 amino acids. CDR3 amino acids: CASSLGGPGRRVGELFF. The CDR3 DNA reads as TGCGCCAGCAGCTTGGGGGGACCGGGACGTCGAGTCGGGGAGCTGTTTTTT.

The chain combines TRBV9 with TRBJ2-2, with D perhaps TRBD2 (6 bases). Trimming left V 0 bases short and J 2 bases short, with 8 bases between. In germline, CDR1 is SGDLS, CDR2 YYNGEE. The CDR3 has 15 residues. CDR3 region: CASSVAGVNTGELFF. In nucleotides, the CDR3 is TGTGCCAGCAGCGTAGCGGGGGTAAACACCGGGGAGCTGTTTTTT.

The chain has TRBV6-5 and TRBJ1-2; 9 bases align to TRBD1. V lost 6 bases, J lost 8 bases, and 4 bases stayed unmatched. The germline CDR1 and CDR2 sequences are MNHEY and SVGAGI. The CDR3 spans 12 residues. The CDR3, as DNA: TGTGCCAGCAGGGGGACAGGGTCCGGCTACACCTTC. Translated: CASRGTGSGYTF.

This chain connects TRBV18 to TRBJ2-7; possible D gene TRBD1, 6 bases. CDR1 is KGHSH and CDR2 is LQKENI in the germline V gene. This CDR3 spans 15 amino acids. The V end was cut by 0 bases, the J end by 3 bases, with 12 bases between. CDR3 nucleotides: TGTGCCAGCTCACCACCGACAGGTTTTGGCTACGAGCAGTACTTC. Its protein product is CASSPPTGFGYEQYF.

The chain has TRBV7-2 and TRBJ1-1; a weak D match, TRBD1 (5 bases). The CDR3 spans 13 residues. Per the germline V gene, CDR1 is SGHTA and CDR2 is FQGNSA. V was clipped by 5 bases and J by 4 bases, with 11 bases between them. The CDR3, as DNA: TGTGCCAGCAGCCTCCGACAGCCCACTGAAGCTTTCTTT. This codes for CASSLRQPTEAFF.

This rearrangement joins TRBV7-9 to TRBJ2-3; the match to TRBD2 covers 7 bases. Germline CDR1 SEHNR, CDR2 FQNEAQ (reference sequence). The CDR3 is 16 residues long. V was clipped by 1 base and J by 3 bases; unmatched bases: 7. DNA of the CDR3: TGTGCCAGCAGCTTAGGTGGGGGGGTGGCGACAGATACGCAGTATTTT. Its protein product is CASSLGGGVATDTQYF.

The chain has TRBV2 and TRBJ1-2; tentative D call: TRBD1 (5 bases). Germline V gives CDR1 SNHLY, CDR2 FYNNEI. This CDR3 has 14 residues. The V gene lost 1 base and the J gene lost 0 bases, with 6 bases spanning the gap. CDR3 loop: CASSEVGANYGYTF. Here the CDR3 DNA reads TGTGCCAGCAGTGAAGTGGGGGCTAACTATGGCTACACCTTC.

The count of this clone is one. The J gene is TRBJ1-2, the V gene TRBV4-1, with TRBD1 identical over 11 bases. The germline CDR1 and CDR2 sequences are MGHRA and YSYEKL. The CDR3 has 16 residues. V shed 11 bases and J 4 bases; nucleotides not matched to a gene: 15. As DNA, the CDR3 is TGCGCCTCTCATGGGGACAGGGGGAGTAGGGGCTATGGCTACACCTTC. It encodes CASHGDRGSRGYGYTF.

The chain combines TRBV4-1 with TRBJ2-7, with 9 bases that match TRBD1. CDR3 length equals 16 residues. CDR1 and CDR2 from the germline V gene are MGHRA and YSYEKL. After removal of 3 bases from V and 6 bases from J, the junction contained 12 bases not matched to a gene. The CDR3 nucleotides read TGCGCCAGCAGCCAGAATGCGGGACAGGGATCTGGCGAGCAGTACTTC. Translated: CASSQNAGQGSGEQYF.

The rearrangement uses TRBV18 and TRBJ2-1, with 10 bases identical to TRBD2. Germline values: CDR1 KGHSH, CDR2 LQKENI. V dropped 2 bases and J dropped 6; count of bases not matched to a gene: 7. The CDR3 loop spans 16 amino acids. CDR3: CASSPSKSGGANEQFF. CDR3 in DNA: TGTGCCAGCTCACCATCAAAAAGCGGGGGGGCCAATGAGCAGTTCTTC.

The CDR3 region is CASSQQGYEQYF. CDR3 nucleotides: TGCGCCAGCAGCCAGCAGGGGTACGAGCAGTACTTC. The chain employs TRBV5-1 and TRBJ2-7; D possibly corresponds to TRBD1 (6 bases). V lost 4 bases and J lost 4, with 9 bases in between. The germline V gene encodes CDR1 SGHRS and CDR2 YFSETQ. This CDR3 region has 12 residues.

The chain links TRBV9 to TRBJ2-3; 11 bases fit TRBD2. The junction had 3 bases not matched to a gene; V was cut back by 0 bases and J by 3 bases. The CDR3 has 16 residues. CDR1 and CDR2 (germline): SGDLS, YYNGEE. For the CDR3, the DNA is TGTGCCAGCAGCGTAGCGACTAGCGGGACGACAGATACGCAGTATTTT. This codes for CASSVATSGTTDTQYF.

This chain joins TRBV5-4 and TRBJ1-2, with TRBD1 as a possible D gene (5 bases). V was shortened by 0 bases and J by 2 bases, with 8 bases between the two germline ends. This CDR3 region has 14 residues. Per the germline V gene, CDR1 is SGHNT and CDR2 is YYREEE (reference sequence). The CDR3, as DNA: TGTGCCAGCAGCTTGGATCAGGGAAACTATGGCTACACCTTC. This codes for CASSLDQGNYGYTF. Full variable domain (remainder filled in from reference TRBV5-4 and TRBJ1-2): ETGVTQSPTHLIKTRGQQVTLRCSSQSGHNTVSWYQQALGQGPQFIFQYYREEENGRGNFPPRFSGLQFPNYSSELNVNALELDDSALYLCASSLDQGNYGYTFGSGTRLTVV.

This chain joins TRBV10-2 and TRBJ1-5; TRBD1 agrees at 9 bases. This CDR3 contains 15 residues. Germline-derived CDR1 and CDR2 are WSHSY and SAAADI. Losses at the gene ends were 3 bases for V and 2 bases for J; bases not matched to a gene: 2. Written as DNA, the CDR3 is TGCGCCAGCAGTGAAACAGGGGGCGGCAATCAGCCCCAGCATTTT. Encoded protein: CASSETGGGNQPQHF.

As for this clone: The junction and the germline gene differ at one end; a read error may be behind it. The chain joins TRBV10-1 to TRBJ2-3; the match to TRBD1 covers 10 bases. CDR3 length equals 15 residues. CDR1 WNHNN and CDR2 SYGVQD come from the germline V gene (reference sequence). CDR3 nucleotide sequence: TGCGCCAGCACTGAGACAGGGGGCGCCGCAGATACGCAGTATTTT. As protein: CASTETGGAADTQYF.

This chain links TRBV10-3 with TRBJ2-1; D might be TRBD2 (7 bases). The ends were cut back, 8 bases at V and 6 bases at J, with 17 bases in the middle. Germline V gene sequence: CDR1 ENHRY, CDR2 SYGVKD. The CDR3 consists of 14 residues. CDR3 coding DNA: TGTGCCATCTATATGGGGGGGCTGTCCAATGAGCAGTTCTTC. This translates into CAIYMGGLSNEQFF.

About this clone itself: The junction and the germline gene differ at one end; a read error may be behind it. The chain couples TRBV14 to TRBJ1-3; D remains ambiguous. CDR1 SGHDN and CDR2 FVKESK come from the germline V gene. The CDR3 has 13 residues. The DNA for the CDR3 is TGTGCCAGCAGCCAAGTAGTACTCGGACGGGTTCATTTT. Protein: CASSQVVLGRVHF. Looking up the rest from reference TRBV14 and TRBJ1-3 gives the full variable domain: EAGVTQFPSHSVIEKGQTVTLRCDPISGHDNLYWYRRVMGKEIKFLLHFVKESKQDESGMPNNRFLAERTGGTYSTLKVQPAELEDSGVYFCASSQVVLGRVHFGEGSWLTVV.

V is TRBV6-5 and J is TRBJ1-3; D uncertain. CDR3 length: 15 residues. Deletions cut 2 bases from V and 0 bases from J, with 8 bases between. Germline CDR1 and CDR2: MNHEY and SVGAGI. The CDR3 is CASSYDGNSGNTIYF. The CDR3 DNA reads as TGTGCCAGCAGTTACGACGGGAACTCTGGAAACACCATATATTTT.

This chain links TRBV2 with TRBJ2-3; tentatively, D is TRBD1 or TRBD2 (5 bases each). The V gene lost 3 bases and the J gene lost 4 bases, with 11 bases spanning the gap. The V gene's germline CDR1 is SNHLY and CDR2 FYNNEI. The CDR3 has 14 residues. CDR3 region: CASSDGGAADTQYF. DNA of the CDR3: TGTGCCAGCAGTGATGGGGGAGCGGCAGATACGCAGTATTTT.

This clone is termed medium-sized. The chain recombines TRBV6-5 with TRBJ1-2; perhaps TRBD1 as D (5 bases). This CDR3 has 15 amino acids. Trimming removed 0 bases at V and 0 bases at J, with 8 bases between. Germline values: CDR1 MNHEY, CDR2 SVGAGI. CDR3 DNA sequence: TGTGCCAGCAGTTACTCGCGACAGTCTAACTATGGCTACACCTTC. This encodes CASSYSRQSNYGYTF.

The CDR3 region is CASSFWSWEGVIETQYF. CDR3 in DNA: TGTGCCAGCAGTTTCTGGTCGTGGGAGGGAGTAATAGAGACCCAGTACTTC. The chain employs TRBV25-1 and TRBJ2-5, with TRBD2 identical over 7 bases. After removal of 5 bases from V and 4 bases from J, the junction contained 16 bases not matched to a gene. The CDR3 sequence is 17 residues long. CDR1 and CDR2 from the germline V gene are MGHDK and SYGVNS.

V and J are TRBV25-1 and TRBJ2-2, with TRBD2 matching 7 bases. CDR1 MGHDK and CDR2 SYGVNS come from the germline V gene. The CDR3 totals 16 residues. The trim removed 0 bases at V and 6 bases at J, leaving 7 bases unmatched. The DNA for the CDR3 is TGTGCCAGCAGTGAATATAAGGGACTACTCTCCGGGGAGCTGTTTTTT. Its protein product is CASSEYKGLLSGELFF.

This clone was found a few times. This sequence joins TRBV24-1 and TRBJ2-2; D call uncertain. The CDR3 runs 16 residues. In germline, CDR1 is KGHDR, CDR2 SFDVKD. V was pared by 0 bases and J by 2 bases, with 9 bases between. CDR3 loop: CATSDLRLTNTGELFF. The CDR3 coding sequence is TGTGCCACCAGTGATTTGAGACTCACTAACACCGGGGAGCTGTTTTTT.

The chain links TRBV6-5 to TRBJ1-2, with 7 bases aligning to TRBD1. With 9 bases clipped from V and 7 bases from J, the junction kept 11 bases outside the gene matches. Germline CDR1 and CDR2: MNHEY and SVGAGI. The CDR3 is 13 amino acids. DNA of the CDR3: TGTGCCAGTTCACCAGGGGGACAGCTTGGCTACACCTTC. The encoded protein is CASSPGGQLGYTF.

The V call is TRBV6-4, the J call TRBJ1-4, with 9 bases fitting TRBD1. V shed 7 bases and J 6 bases; nucleotides not matched to a gene: 9. The germline V gene has CDR1 MRHNA and CDR2 SNTAGT. The CDR3 is 15 amino acids. The CDR3 coding sequence is TGTGCCAGCATTATCACAGGGGGCGAGTATGAAAAACTGTTTTTT. Protein product: CASIITGGEYEKLFF.